Sequencing of this T cell receptor beta chain was carried out in a study of PD-1 blockade in classical Hodgkin lymphoma. Findings of the study overall: Baseline TCR diversity was reportedly lower in newly diagnosed patients than healthy donors.

Sequencing used immunoSEQ multiplex PCR; TCRdb keeps in-frame clones, though not all of them. The table shows roughly 77,000 clones, with 93% occurring only once. Remarks on this clone: What it recognizes is unknown.

Time point meaning: newly diagnosed, previously untreated cHL patient sample. The TCR was taken from a human donor with classical Hodgkin lymphoma. Sequencing used peripheral blood mononuclear cells (PBMCs).

CDR3 nucleotide sequence: TGTGCCATCAGTGAGGGACCCCACTCTGGGGCCAACGTCCTGACTTTC. Protein: CAISEGPHSGANVLTF. The chain links TRBV10-3 to TRBJ2-6; no firm D call. This CDR3 region has 16 residues. V dropped 2 bases and J dropped 0 bases, with 8 bases sitting between them. The V gene's germline CDR1 is ENHRY and CDR2 SYGVKD.